This T cell receptor beta chain was identified in a study of cytomegalovirus exposure and HLA in healthy donors. The overall study: T cells numbering about 200 million yielded fewer than 140 million unique TCR beta sequences in an earlier analysis. Researchers found that approximately 77% of around 400 genotyped donors fell within the Caucasian-associated ancestry cluster.

The primer mix had 60 Vbeta and 13 Jbeta primers. The data were produced by immunoSEQ multiplex PCR, yet TCRdb's version contains in-frame clones alone and is incomplete. The data hold around 150,000 clones, with 70% to 80% observed a single time. Trimming took off 2 bases at V and 5 bases at J, with 9 bases between the two ends. Germline V gene lookup returns CDR1 MNHNS and CDR2 SASEGT. The CDR3 totals 13 residues. The chain links TRBV6-1 to TRBJ1-2; tentative D call: TRBD1 (5 bases). Source material: PBMCs. This receptor was taken from a man between 45 and 60 years old in good health and CMV-seropositive. CDR3 residues: CASSEFPGYGYTF. The CDR3 coding sequence is TGTGCCAGCAGTGAATTTCCAGGGTATGGCTACACCTTC.